The 4 T cell receptor beta chains given below trace back to one sample, sequenced in a study of cytomegalovirus exposure and HLA in healthy donors. The PCR had 60 Vbeta and 13 Jbeta primers. Method: immunoSEQ multiplex PCR; TCRdb's copy keeps in-frame clones and lacks some. The sample yields some 180,000 clones, around 80% seen once. The sample was PBMCs. These TCRs come from a woman aged 25 to 39 in good health and CMV-seropositive.

The rearrangement links TRBV10-2 to TRBJ1-6, with a tentative D call TRBD1 (6 bases). V was clipped by 7 bases and J by 10 bases, with 11 bases between them. The germline V gene has CDR1 WSHSY and CDR2 SAAADI. The CDR3 sequence is 12 residues long. CDR3 region: CASTGTNSPLHF. The DNA for the CDR3 is TGCGCCAGCACCGGGACAAACTCACCCCTCCACTTT.

The CDR3 DNA sequence: TGTGCCAGCAGCAACAAGGGACAGAACACCGGGGAGCTGTTTTTT. Protein sequence: CASSNKGQNTGELFF. The chain uses TRBV9 and TRBJ2-2; tentatively, D is TRBD1 (6 bases). The V gene lost 4 bases and the J gene lost 1 base, with 11 bases spanning the gap. The germline V gene encodes CDR1 SGDLS and CDR2 YYNGEE. The CDR3 runs to 15 residues.

V gene TRBV9 combines with J gene TRBJ2-5, with D tentatively TRBD2 (7 bases). The CDR3 covers 16 residues. V was shortened by 4 bases and J by 2 bases, with 18 bases between the two germline ends. The germline gives CDR1 SGDLS, CDR2 YYNGEE. CDR3 protein: CASSQTGGGGQETQYF. In nucleotides, the CDR3 is TGTGCCAGCAGCCAAACGGGGGGCGGGGGTCAAGAGACCCAGTACTTC.

This clone was recorded only once. The J gene is TRBJ2-3, the V gene TRBV5-4; TRBD2 agrees at 13 bases. Germline values: CDR1 SGHNT, CDR2 YYREEE (reference sequence). This CDR3 region has 18 residues. The J segment lost 2 bases and the V segment lost 0 bases, leaving 6 bases of the junction unmatched. The CDR3 here is CASSLVGTSGEATDTQYF. As DNA, the CDR3 is TGTGCCAGCAGCTTGGTGGGGACTAGCGGGGAGGCCACAGATACGCAGTATTTT.